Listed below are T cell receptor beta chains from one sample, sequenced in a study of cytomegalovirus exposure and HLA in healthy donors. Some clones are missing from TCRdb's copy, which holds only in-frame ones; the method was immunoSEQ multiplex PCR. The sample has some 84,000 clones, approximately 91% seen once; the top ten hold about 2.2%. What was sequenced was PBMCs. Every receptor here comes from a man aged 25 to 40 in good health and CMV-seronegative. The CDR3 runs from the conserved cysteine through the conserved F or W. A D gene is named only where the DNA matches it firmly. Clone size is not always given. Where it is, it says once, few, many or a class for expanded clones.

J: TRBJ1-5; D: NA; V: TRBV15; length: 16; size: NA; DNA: TGTGCCACCTCCAGCAGAGAGGGGGGGCTAAATCAGCCCCAGCATTTT; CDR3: CATSSREGGLNQPQHF
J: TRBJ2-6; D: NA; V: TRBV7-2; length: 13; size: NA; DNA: TGTGCCAGCAGCAATTCGGGGGCCAACGTCCTGACTTTC; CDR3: CASSNSGANVLTF
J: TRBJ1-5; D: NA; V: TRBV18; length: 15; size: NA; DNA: TGTGCCAGCCGAGAGGTGGCAGATAGCAATCAGCCCCAGCATTTT; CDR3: CASREVADSNQPQHF
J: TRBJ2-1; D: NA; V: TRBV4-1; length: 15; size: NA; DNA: TGCGCCAGCAGCCAAGAAGGGGGTTCCTACAATGAGCAGTTCTTC; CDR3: CASSQEGGSYNEQFF
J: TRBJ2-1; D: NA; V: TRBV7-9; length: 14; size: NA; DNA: TGTGCCAGCAGTTTGCCTCTAGCGTCCCATGAGCAGTTCTTC; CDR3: CASSLPLASHEQFF
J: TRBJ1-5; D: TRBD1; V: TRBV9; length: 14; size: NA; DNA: TGTGCCAGCAGCCCAGGACAGGGCAATCAGCCCCAGCATTTT; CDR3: CASSPGQGNQPQHF
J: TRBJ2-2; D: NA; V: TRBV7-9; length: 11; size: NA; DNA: TGTGCCAGCCAAGCGACCGGGGAGCTGTTTTTT; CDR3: CASQATGELFF
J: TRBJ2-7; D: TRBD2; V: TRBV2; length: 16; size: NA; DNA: TGTGCCAGCAGTTTCCGGACTAGCGGGGGGTCCTACGAGCAGTACTTC; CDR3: CASSFRTSGGSYEQYF
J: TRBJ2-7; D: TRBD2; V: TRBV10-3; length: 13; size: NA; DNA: TGTGCCATCAGTGAGACGGGACTATACGAGCAGTACTTC; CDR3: CAISETGLYEQYF
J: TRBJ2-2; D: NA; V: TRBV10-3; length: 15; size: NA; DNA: TGTGCCATCAGTGAGATTGGTGGCGGCACCGGGGAGCTGTTTTTT; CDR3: CAISEIGGGTGELFF
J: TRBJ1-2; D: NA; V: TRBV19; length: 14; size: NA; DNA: TGTGCCAGTAAAGTTCGGAGAGACTTCGGTGGCTACACCTTC; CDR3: CASKVRRDFGGYTF
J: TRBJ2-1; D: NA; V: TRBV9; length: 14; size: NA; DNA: TGTGCCAGCAGCGTCGGGGGAGGAGTCGGTGAGCAGTTCTTC; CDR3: CASSVGGGVGEQFF
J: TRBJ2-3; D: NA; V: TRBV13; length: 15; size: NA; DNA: TGTGCCAGCAGCTTTTACAACAGGGAGCTAGATACGCAGTATTTT; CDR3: CASSFYNRELDTQYF
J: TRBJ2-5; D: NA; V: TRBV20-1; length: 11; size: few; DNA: TGCAGTGCTAGTCCAGAAGAGACCCAGTACTTC; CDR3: CSASPEETQYF
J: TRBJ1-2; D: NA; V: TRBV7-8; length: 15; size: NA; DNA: TGTGCCAGCAGCCCTATCGGCACTAGTGTCTATGGCTACACCTTC; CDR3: CASSPIGTSVYGYTF
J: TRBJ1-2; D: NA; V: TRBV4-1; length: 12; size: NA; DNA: TGCGCCAGCAGCCAAGTCGACTATGGCTACACCTTC; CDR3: CASSQVDYGYTF
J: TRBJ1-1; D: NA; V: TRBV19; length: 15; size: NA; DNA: TGTGCCAGTAGTATATCGGTCAGGGGGAACACTGAAGCTTTCTTT; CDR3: CASSISVRGNTEAFF
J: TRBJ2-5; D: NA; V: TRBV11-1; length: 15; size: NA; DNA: TGTGCCAGCAGCTCAATTCCGACACCTCAAGAGACCCAGTACTTC; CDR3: CASSSIPTPQETQYF
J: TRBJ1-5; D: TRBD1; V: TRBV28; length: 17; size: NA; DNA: TGTGCCAGCAGTTTGAAAACGGACAGGGCAGTCAATCAGCCCCAGCATTTT; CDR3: CASSLKTDRAVNQPQHF
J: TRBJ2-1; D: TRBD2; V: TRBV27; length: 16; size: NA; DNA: TGTGCCAGCAGTTCGCCTAGCGGGAGAACCCAGAATGAGCAGTTCTTC; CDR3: CASSSPSGRTQNEQFF
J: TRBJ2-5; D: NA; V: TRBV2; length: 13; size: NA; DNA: TGTGCCAGCAGTGACGACCGACAGGAGACCCAGTACTTC; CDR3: CASSDDRQETQYF
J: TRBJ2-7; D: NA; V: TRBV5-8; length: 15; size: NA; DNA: TGTGCCCTACCTTTAGGGGCAGGAAGCTCCTACGAGCAGTACTTC; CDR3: CALPLGAGSSYEQYF
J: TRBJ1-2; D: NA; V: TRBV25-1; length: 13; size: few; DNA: TGTGCCAGCAGTGAAGACACCCGATCCGGCTACACCTTC; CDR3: CASSEDTRSGYTF
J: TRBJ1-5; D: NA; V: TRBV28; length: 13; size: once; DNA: TGTGCCAGCAGTGGCCCCAGGAATCAGCCCCAGCATTTT; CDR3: CASSGPRNQPQHF
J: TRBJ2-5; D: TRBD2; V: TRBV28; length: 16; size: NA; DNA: TGTGCCAGCAGTTTCGCGACTAGCCAAGAACAAGAGACCCAGTACTTC; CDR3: CASSFATSQEQETQYF
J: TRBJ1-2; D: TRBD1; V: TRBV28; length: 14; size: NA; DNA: TGTGCCAGCAATTCCCTGACAGGGAGGTTGGGCTACACCTTC; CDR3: CASNSLTGRLGYTF
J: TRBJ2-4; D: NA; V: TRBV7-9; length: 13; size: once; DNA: TGTGCCAGCAGCCGCGATAGCTGGCGCATTCAGTACTTC; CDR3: CASSRDSWRIQYF
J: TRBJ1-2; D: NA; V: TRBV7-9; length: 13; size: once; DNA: TGTGCCAGCAGCTCCCGACGGGTCTATGGCTACACCTTC; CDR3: CASSSRRVYGYTF
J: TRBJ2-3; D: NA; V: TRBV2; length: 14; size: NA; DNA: TGTGCCAGCAGTCGGACAGCCCAATGGGATACGCAGTATTTT; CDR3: CASSRTAQWDTQYF
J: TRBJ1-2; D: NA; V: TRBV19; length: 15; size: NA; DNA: TGTGCCAGTAGTATCCGGCAGGAAAAACCCTATGGCTACACCTTC; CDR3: CASSIRQEKPYGYTF
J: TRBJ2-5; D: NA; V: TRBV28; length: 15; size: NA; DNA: TGTGCCAGCAGTCCCACCGGAGGGGTGCGAGAGACCCAGTACTTC; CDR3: CASSPTGGVRETQYF
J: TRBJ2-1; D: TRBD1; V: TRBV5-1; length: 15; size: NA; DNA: TGCGCCAGCAGCTTGGGACAGGGGGATGTGAATGAGCAGTTCTTC; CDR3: CASSLGQGDVNEQFF
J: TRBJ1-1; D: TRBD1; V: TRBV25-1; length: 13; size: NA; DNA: TGTGCCAGCAGTGAGACAGGGGAGGTTGTAGCTTTCTTT; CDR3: CASSETGEVVAFF
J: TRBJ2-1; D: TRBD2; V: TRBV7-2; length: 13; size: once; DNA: TGTGCCAGCAGTCTAGCGGTCTGGGATGAGCAGTTCTTC; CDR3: CASSLAVWDEQFF
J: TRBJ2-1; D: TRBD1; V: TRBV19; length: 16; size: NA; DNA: TGTGCCAGTAGTATAGGCGGGGACAGGGCGAACAATGAGCAGTTCTTC; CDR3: CASSIGGDRANNEQFF
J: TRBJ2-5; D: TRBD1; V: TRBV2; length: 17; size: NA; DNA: TGTGCCAGCAGGTGGACAGGGGAAGTCCGATCGAAAGAGACCCAGTACTTC; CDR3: CASRWTGEVRSKETQYF
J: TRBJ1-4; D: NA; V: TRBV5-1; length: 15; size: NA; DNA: TGCGCCAGCAGCCCCAACAGAGAAACTAATGAAAAACTGTTTTTT; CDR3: CASSPNRETNEKLFF
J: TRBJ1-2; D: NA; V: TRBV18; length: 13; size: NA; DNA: TGTGCCAGCTCACAAGGACAGACCTATGGCTACACCTTC; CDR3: CASSQGQTYGYTF
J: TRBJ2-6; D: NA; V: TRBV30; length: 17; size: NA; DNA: TGTGCCTGGAGTGTGGTCCGAGGCCCGTCTGGGGCCAACGTCCTGACTTTC; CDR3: CAWSVVRGPSGANVLTF
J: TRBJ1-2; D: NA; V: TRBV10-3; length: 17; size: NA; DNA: TGTGCCATCAGTGAGGGGCCAGGGAGGCAGCTGGGCTATGGCTACACCTTC; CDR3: CAISEGPGRQLGYGYTF
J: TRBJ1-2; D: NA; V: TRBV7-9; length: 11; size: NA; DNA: TGTGCCAGCAGCTCCCTTAATGGCTACACCTTC; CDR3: CASSSLNGYTF
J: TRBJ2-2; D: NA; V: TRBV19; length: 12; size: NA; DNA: TGTGCCACCAGTGTGATCACCGGGGAGCTGTTTTTT; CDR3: CATSVITGELFF
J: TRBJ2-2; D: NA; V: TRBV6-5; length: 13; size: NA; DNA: TGTGCCAGTAGGGGGATAGGGCCCGGGGAGCTGTTTTTT; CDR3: CASRGIGPGELFF
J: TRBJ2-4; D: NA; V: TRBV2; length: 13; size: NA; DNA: TGTGCCAGCAGTGGCCCGCAGGGGAACATTCAGTACTTC; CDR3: CASSGPQGNIQYF
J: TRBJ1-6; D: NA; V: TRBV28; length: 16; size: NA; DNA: TGTGCCAGCAGTTTACTTCGGCAGGGGAATAATTCACCCCTCCACTTT; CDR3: CASSLLRQGNNSPLHF
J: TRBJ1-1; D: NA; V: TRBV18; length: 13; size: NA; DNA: TGTGCCAGCTCACAAGACTGGGGCGCTGAAGCTTTCTTT; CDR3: CASSQDWGAEAFF
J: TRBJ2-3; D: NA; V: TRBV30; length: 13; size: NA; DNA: TGTGCCTGGAGTGTAACCCTCTACGATACGCAGTATTTT; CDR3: CAWSVTLYDTQYF
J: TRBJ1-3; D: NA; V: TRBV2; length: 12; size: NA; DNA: TGTGCCAGCAGTGCGGCTGGAAACACCATATATTTT; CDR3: CASSAAGNTIYF
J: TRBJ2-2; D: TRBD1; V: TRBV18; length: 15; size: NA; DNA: TGTGCCAGCTCAAAACAGGGGTCTAACACCGGGGAGCTGTTTTTT; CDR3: CASSKQGSNTGELFF
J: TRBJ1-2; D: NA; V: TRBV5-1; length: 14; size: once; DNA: TGCGCCAGCAGACTGTCGGGGGGACGGGATGGCTACACCTTC; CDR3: CASRLSGGRDGYTF
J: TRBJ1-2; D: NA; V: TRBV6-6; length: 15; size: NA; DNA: TGTGCCAGCAGTTACCGGGAGCAGGCCGGTCATGGCTACACCTTC; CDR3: CASSYREQAGHGYTF